The 25 T cell receptor beta chains presented below share a single source sample, sequenced in a study of OX40 agonist ivuxolimab in advanced cancers. Assay used: immunoSEQ multiplex PCR; TCRdb lists only in-frame clones, some missing. The table shows about 63,000 clones, with more than 60% occurring only once. The sequences come from CD4+ or CD8+ T cells sorted from blood, collected in a trial of the OX40 agonist ivuxolimab. These receptors were taken from an adult with an advanced solid tumor such as melanoma, head and neck, liver or kidney cancer.

The J gene is TRBJ1-2, the V gene TRBV7-3; the D is unclear. The V gene's germline CDR1 is SGHTA and CDR2 FQGTGA. The CDR3 is 15 residues long. Trimming took 5 bases from V and 3 from J, leaving 16 bases between them. CDR3 protein: CASSPGPLADYGYTF. CDR3 bases: TGTGCCAGCAGCCCCGGGCCCTTAGCAGACTATGGCTACACCTTC.

J is TRBJ1-3 and V is TRBV14; D may be TRBD1 (6 bases). Trimming took off 3 bases at V and 0 bases at J, with 12 bases between the two ends. The CDR3 is 16 residues long. Germline CDR1 is SGHDN and CDR2 is FVKESK. This CDR3 reads CASSHRQEFSGNTIYF. In DNA form, the CDR3 reads TGTGCCAGCAGCCATAGACAGGAGTTCTCTGGAAACACCATATATTTT.

This clone was observed once. The chain couples TRBV10-3 to TRBJ2-7; TRBD2 is a possible D gene (5 bases). V was shortened by 4 bases and J by 6 bases, with 13 bases between the two germline ends. This CDR3 is built from 13 residues. From germline, CDR1 is ENHRY and CDR2 SYGVKD. The CDR3 DNA sequence: TGTGCCATCAGTGTAGAGGGCGCGGGCGAGCAGTACTTC. It translates to CAISVEGAGEQYF.

The chain is built from TRBV23-1 and TRBJ1-3; D is unclear. TRBV23-1 is an ORF, and what it does is uncertain. The V and J ends lost 3 bases and 4 bases respectively, with 10 bases between them. The CDR3 covers 14 residues. The CDR3: CASSQGNRGNTIYF. The CDR3 DNA reads as TGCGCCAGCAGTCAGGGAAATCGGGGAAACACCATATATTTT.

The chain links TRBV5-4 to TRBJ2-2; D ambiguous. Per germline, CDR1 SGHNT and CDR2 YYREEE (reference sequence). Trimming took off 4 bases at V and 2 bases at J, with 6 bases between the two ends. The CDR3 covers 13 residues. CDR3 region: CASSTENTGELFF. Here the CDR3 DNA reads TGTGCCAGCAGCACGGAAAACACCGGGGAGCTGTTTTTT.

The genes are TRBV30 and TRBJ2-7; 8 bases fit TRBD2. Germline CDR1 and CDR2: GTSNPN and SVGIG (reference sequence). J lost 3 bases, V lost 4 bases, and 8 bases had no gene match. The CDR3 runs 14 residues. CDR3 in amino acids: CAWKMGLGYYEQYF. The CDR3 DNA is TGTGCCTGGAAAATGGGACTAGGATACTACGAGCAGTACTTC.

This chain links TRBV10-3 with TRBJ1-1; 10 bases are a match to TRBD1. The V segment lost 11 bases and the J segment 3 bases; nucleotides outside the gene matches: 9. CDR1 is ENHRY and CDR2 is SYGVKD in the germline V gene. The CDR3 spans 14 residues. CDR3 sequence reads: CASTSGTGDTEAFF. Written as DNA, the CDR3 is TGTGCCTCGACCTCCGGGACAGGGGACACTGAAGCTTTCTTT.

This clone appeared a single time. The J gene is TRBJ2-2, the V gene TRBV4-1; D might be TRBD1 (6 bases). V lost 3 bases to trimming and J lost 3 bases, with 11 bases between them. Germline CDR1 is MGHRA and CDR2 is YSYEKL. The CDR3 has 15 amino acids. The CDR3: CASSHSKGDTGELFF. The DNA for the CDR3 is TGCGCCAGCAGCCATTCGAAGGGGGACACCGGGGAGCTGTTTTTT.

As regards this clone: An end of the junction differs from the germline gene, which may be a read error. The rearrangement links TRBV5-1 to TRBJ1-1; D is uncertain. Germline values: CDR1 SGHRS, CDR2 YFSETQ. CDR3 size: 13 residues. This CDR3 is CASSQRTRTEAFF. The DNA for the CDR3 is TGCGCCAGCAGCCAAAGAACACGGACTGAGGCTTTCTTT.

The chain is built from TRBV7-3 and TRBJ2-1; a weak D match, TRBD2 (6 bases). Trimming took 5 bases from V and 10 from J, leaving 18 bases between them. This CDR3 has 14 residues. Germline CDR1 is SGHTA and CDR2 is FQGTGA. The CDR3 nucleotides are TGTGCCAGCAGCCGATCAGGGACTGTAAACGAGCAGTTCTTC. Protein sequence: CASSRSGTVNEQFF.

The chain combines TRBV5-1 with TRBJ2-7, with 8 nucleotides matching TRBD1. V was pared by 3 bases and J by 3 bases, with 5 bases of the junction left unmatched. Germline V lookup: CDR1 SGHRS, CDR2 YFSETQ. The CDR3 consists of 14 residues. This CDR3 is CASSWGQELYEQYF. As DNA, the CDR3 is TGCGCCAGCAGCTGGGGACAGGAACTCTACGAGCAGTACTTC.

This chain joins TRBV30 and TRBJ2-1; no definite D call. V was cut by 0 bases and J by 7 bases, with 13 bases left in between. This CDR3 contains 14 residues. Germline CDR1 reads GTSNPN; CDR2 reads SVGIG (reference sequence). CDR3 coding DNA: TGTGCCTGGAGTGTACCAAGGCGGCTAAATGAGCAGTTCTTC. Residues: CAWSVPRRLNEQFF.

The J gene is TRBJ2-7, the V gene TRBV28; D unresolved. The germline V and J ends were trimmed by 2 bases and 3 bases, with 8 bases remaining between them. Germline V gene data show CDR1 as MDHEN and CDR2 as SYDVKM. This CDR3 region has 13 residues. CDR3 loop: CASSLNTNYEQYF. CDR3 coding DNA: TGTGCCAGCAGTTTAAATACGAACTACGAGCAGTACTTC.

This clone was found a few times. CDR3 loop: CASSLDRPYTEAFF. The CDR3 nucleotides are TGCGCCAGCAGCTTGGACAGGCCCTACACTGAAGCTTTCTTT. The rearrangement uses TRBV5-1 and TRBJ1-1; weak D call: TRBD1 (5 bases). Germline CDR1 is SGHRS and CDR2 is YFSETQ. Trimming left V 0 bases short and J 3 bases short, with 9 bases between. The CDR3 sequence is 14 residues long.

About this clone itself: Germline and junction disagree at one end, which may indicate a read error. The chain joins TRBV11-2 to TRBJ2-3; 8 nucleotides line up with TRBD1. This CDR3 has 11 amino acids. Germline lookup yields CDR1 SGHAT and CDR2 FQNNGV. The CDR3 here is CASSLEDREHF. The CDR3, as DNA: TGTGCCAGCAGCTTAGAGGACAGGGAGCATTTT.

The sample holds a few counts of this clone. V and J are TRBV10-3 and TRBJ1-1, with TRBD1 as a possible D gene (5 bases). The CDR3 length is 16 residues. Trimming shortened V by 2 bases and J by 8 bases, and 21 bases separated the two germline ends. Germline values: CDR1 ENHRY, CDR2 SYGVKD. The CDR3 bases are TGTGCCATCAGTGAGACGGGAGGGCAGGGCGGGTTCGAAGCTTTCTTT. Protein product: CAISETGGQGGFEAFF.

In the case of this clone: Germline and junction disagree at one end, which may indicate a read error. V usage is TRBV10-3 and J usage is TRBJ1-5; D call uncertain. The germline CDR1 and CDR2 sequences are ENHRY and SYGVKD. This CDR3 region has 14 residues. The CDR3 spells CAISESPSHQPQHF. The CDR3 nucleotides read TGTGCCATCAGTGAGTCGCCTAGCCATCAGCCCCAGCATTTT.

V usage is TRBV5-1 and J usage is TRBJ2-7, with 11 bases aligning to TRBD1. Germline V CDR1 and CDR2: SGHRS, YFSETQ. V trimming: 3 bases; J trimming: 2 bases; junction bases outside the gene matches: 4. The length of the CDR3 is 15 residues. The CDR3 DNA reads TGCGCCAGCAGCTCGGGGACAGGGGGGCCCTACGAGCAGTACTTC. Translation: CASSSGTGGPYEQYF.

This clone was seen once. This chain joins TRBV7-8 and TRBJ1-5; D is possibly TRBD1 (5 bases). Germline CDR1 reads SGHVS; CDR2 reads FQNEAQ. The CDR3 loop spans 13 amino acids. The germline V and J ends were trimmed by 0 bases and 12 bases, with 12 bases remaining between them. In nucleotides, the CDR3 is TGTGCCAGCAGCTTAGCGGGGCAACCAGGCCAGCATTTT. It encodes CASSLAGQPGQHF.

The chain couples TRBV15 to TRBJ2-2, with 8 nucleotides matching TRBD1. J was trimmed by 2 bases and V by 0 bases; bases with no gene match: 5. This CDR3 has 17 amino acids. CDR1 and CDR2 (germline): LNHNV, YYDKDF (reference sequence). The CDR3 DNA sequence: TGTGCCACCAGCAGAGATCGTGGGACAGGCAACACCGGGGAGCTGTTTTTT. This encodes CATSRDRGTGNTGELFF.

This clone was picked up many times. The genes are TRBV19 and TRBJ2-5; D might be TRBD1 (6 bases). The V gene's germline CDR1 is LNHDA and CDR2 SQIVND (reference sequence). This CDR3 is built from 12 residues. V was cut by 2 bases and J by 6 bases, with 7 bases left in between. This CDR3 reads CASSIQGQTQYF. The CDR3 nucleotides read TGTGCCAGTAGTATACAGGGGCAGACCCAGTACTTC. Combining the CDR3 with reference TRBV19 and TRBJ2-5 gives the whole variable domain DGGITQSPKYLFRKEGQNVTLSCEQNLNHDAMYWYRQDPGQGLRLIYYSQIVNDFQKGDIAEGYSVSREKKESFPLTVTSAQKNPTAFYLCASSIQGQTQYFGPGTRLLVL.

The rearrangement uses TRBV7-8 and TRBJ1-5, with D unclear. The CDR3 runs 14 residues. Trimming shortened V by 1 base and J by 6 bases, and 10 bases separated the two germline ends. The germline V gene encodes CDR1 SGHVS and CDR2 FQNEAQ. CDR3 sequence reads: CASSLVAVPQPQHF. Here the CDR3 DNA reads TGTGCCAGCAGCTTAGTGGCAGTGCCTCAGCCCCAGCATTTT.

This chain uses TRBV7-8 with TRBJ2-5, with 7 bases matching TRBD1. With 5 bases clipped from V and 2 bases from J, the junction kept 5 bases outside the gene matches. CDR3 length: 14 residues. Per the germline V gene, CDR1 is SGHVS and CDR2 is FQNEAQ. CDR3: CASSAGTVQETQYF. As DNA, the CDR3 is TGTGCCAGCAGCGCCGGGACAGTTCAAGAGACCCAGTACTTC.

This clone was detected only a few times. The V and J genes are TRBV11-3 and TRBJ2-4; no reliable D call. The CDR3 length is 14 residues. Germline loops: CDR1 SGHNT, CDR2 YENEEA. The V and J ends lost 2 bases and 0 bases respectively, with 5 bases between them. The CDR3 protein is CASSLSLAKNIQYF. In nucleotides, the CDR3 is TGTGCCAGCAGCTTATCTTTAGCCAAAAACATTCAGTACTTC.

Here the CDR3 reads CASSFRGWGLQETQYF. CDR3 nucleotides: TGTGCCAGCAGTTTTCGGGGGTGGGGGCTTCAAGAGACCCAGTACTTC. The V and J genes are TRBV28 and TRBJ2-5; the D call may be TRBD1 or TRBD2 (6 bases each). This CDR3 has 16 amino acids. From germline, CDR1 is MDHEN and CDR2 SYDVKM. V shed 3 bases and J shed 2 bases, with 16 bases lying between them.